This T cell receptor (beta chain) came from a study of CD8 T cells in Susac syndrome. Random-hexamer reverse transcription was applied to roughly 0.5 to 1 ug RNA. TCRdb used MiXCR to reprocess the immunoSEQ multiplex PCR reads, holding one entry per CDR3 protein. The data contain 300,000 to 350,000 distinct CDR3 sequences, about 90% of them singletons. The CDR3 is 17 residues long. Germline CDR1 reads MGHRA; CDR2 reads YSYEKL. Trimming removed 0 bases from V and 4 bases from J, with 17 bases in between. The source is a human donor with multiple sclerosis. The chain employs TRBV4-1 and TRBJ2-3, with D maybe TRBD2 (6 bases). Specimen: CD4+ T cells from PBMCs. The CDR3, as DNA: TGCGCCAGCAGCCAAGAGAGAACCGGGAGCGGCGCAGATACGCAGTATTTT. As protein: CASSQERTGSGADTQYF.